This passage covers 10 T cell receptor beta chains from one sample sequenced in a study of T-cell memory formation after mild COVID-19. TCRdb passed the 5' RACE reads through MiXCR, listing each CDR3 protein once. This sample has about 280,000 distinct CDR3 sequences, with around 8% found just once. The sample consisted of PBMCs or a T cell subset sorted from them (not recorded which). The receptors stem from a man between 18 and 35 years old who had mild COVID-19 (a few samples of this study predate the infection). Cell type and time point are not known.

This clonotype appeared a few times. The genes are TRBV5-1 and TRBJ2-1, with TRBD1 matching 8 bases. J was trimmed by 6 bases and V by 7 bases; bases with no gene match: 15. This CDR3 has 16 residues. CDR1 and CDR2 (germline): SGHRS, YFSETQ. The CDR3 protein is CASGIRTGNNRNEQFF. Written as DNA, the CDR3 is TGCGCCAGCGGAATCAGGACAGGGAATAATCGCAATGAGCAGTTCTTC. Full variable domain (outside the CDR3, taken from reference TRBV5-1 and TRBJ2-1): KAGVTQTPRYLIKTRGQQVTLSCSPISGHRSVSWYQQTPGQGLQFLFEYFSETQRNKGNFPGRFSGRQFSNSRSEMNVSTLELGDSALYLCASGIRTGNNRNEQFFGPGTRLTVL.

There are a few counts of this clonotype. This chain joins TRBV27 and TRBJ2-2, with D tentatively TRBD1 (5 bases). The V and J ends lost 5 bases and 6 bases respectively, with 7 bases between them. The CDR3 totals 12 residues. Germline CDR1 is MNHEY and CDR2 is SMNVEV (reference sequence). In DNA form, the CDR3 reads TGTGCCAGCAGTAGGGGATCCGGGGAGCTGTTTTTT. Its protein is CASSRGSGELFF.

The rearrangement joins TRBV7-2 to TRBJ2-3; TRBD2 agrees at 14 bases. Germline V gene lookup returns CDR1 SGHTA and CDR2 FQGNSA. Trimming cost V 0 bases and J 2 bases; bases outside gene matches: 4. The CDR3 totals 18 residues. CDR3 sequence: CASSLAGLAGGITDTQYF. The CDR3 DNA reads TGTGCCAGCAGCTTAGCAGGACTAGCGGGGGGAATCACAGATACGCAGTATTTT.

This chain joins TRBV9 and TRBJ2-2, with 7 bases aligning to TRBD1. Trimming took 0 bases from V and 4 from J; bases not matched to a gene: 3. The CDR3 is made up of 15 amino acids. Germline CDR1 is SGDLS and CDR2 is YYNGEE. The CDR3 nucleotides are TGTGCCAGCAGCGTAGAGCCAGGGGGCACCGGGGAGCTGTTTTTT. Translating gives CASSVEPGGTGELFF.

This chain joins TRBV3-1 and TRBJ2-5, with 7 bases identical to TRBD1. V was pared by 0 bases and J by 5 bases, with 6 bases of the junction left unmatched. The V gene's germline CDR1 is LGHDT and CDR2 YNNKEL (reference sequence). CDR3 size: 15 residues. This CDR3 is CASSQDQGVEETQYF. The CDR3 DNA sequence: TGTGCCAGCAGCCAAGATCAGGGGGTCGAGGAGACCCAGTACTTC.

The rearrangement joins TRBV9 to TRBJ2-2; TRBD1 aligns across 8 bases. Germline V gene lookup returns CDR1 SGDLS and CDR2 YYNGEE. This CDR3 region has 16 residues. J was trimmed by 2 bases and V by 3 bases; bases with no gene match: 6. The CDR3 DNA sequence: TGTGCCAGCAGCGGCAGGGGGCCGCCCAACACCGGGGAGCTGTTTTTT. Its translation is CASSGRGPPNTGELFF.

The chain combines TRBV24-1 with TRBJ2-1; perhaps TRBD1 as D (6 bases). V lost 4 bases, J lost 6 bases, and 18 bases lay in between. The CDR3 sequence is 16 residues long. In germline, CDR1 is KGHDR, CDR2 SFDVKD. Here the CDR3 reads CATSERGRGFFNEQFF. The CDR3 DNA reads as TGTGCCACCAGTGAACGGGGAAGGGGGTTTTTCAATGAGCAGTTCTTC.

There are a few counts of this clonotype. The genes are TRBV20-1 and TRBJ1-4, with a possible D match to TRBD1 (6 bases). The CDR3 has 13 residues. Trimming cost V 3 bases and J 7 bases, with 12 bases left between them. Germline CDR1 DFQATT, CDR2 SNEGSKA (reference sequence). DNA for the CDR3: TGCAGTGCTAGGGTAGGGGGTTTTGAAAAACTGTTTTTT. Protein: CSARVGGFEKLFF.

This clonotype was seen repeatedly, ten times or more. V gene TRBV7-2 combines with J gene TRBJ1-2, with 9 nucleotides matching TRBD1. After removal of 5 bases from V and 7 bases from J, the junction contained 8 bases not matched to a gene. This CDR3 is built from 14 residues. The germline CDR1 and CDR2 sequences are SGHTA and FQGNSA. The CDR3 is CASSTGGRTLGYTF. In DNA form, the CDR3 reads TGTGCCAGCAGCACAGGGGGCCGTACCCTTGGCTACACCTTC. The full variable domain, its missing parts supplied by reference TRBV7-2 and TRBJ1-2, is GAGVSQSPSNKVTEKGKDVELRCDPISGHTALYWYRQSLGQGLEFLIYFQGNSAPDKSGLPSDRFSAERTGGSVSTLTIQRTQQEDSAVYLCASSTGGRTLGYTFGSGTRLTVV.

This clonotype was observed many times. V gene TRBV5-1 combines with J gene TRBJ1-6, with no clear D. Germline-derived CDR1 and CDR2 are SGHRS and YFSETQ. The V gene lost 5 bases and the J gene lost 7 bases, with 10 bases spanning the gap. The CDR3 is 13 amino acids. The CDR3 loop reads CASSQKRNSPLHF. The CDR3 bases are TGCGCCAGCAGTCAAAAGCGGAATTCACCCCTCCACTTT.